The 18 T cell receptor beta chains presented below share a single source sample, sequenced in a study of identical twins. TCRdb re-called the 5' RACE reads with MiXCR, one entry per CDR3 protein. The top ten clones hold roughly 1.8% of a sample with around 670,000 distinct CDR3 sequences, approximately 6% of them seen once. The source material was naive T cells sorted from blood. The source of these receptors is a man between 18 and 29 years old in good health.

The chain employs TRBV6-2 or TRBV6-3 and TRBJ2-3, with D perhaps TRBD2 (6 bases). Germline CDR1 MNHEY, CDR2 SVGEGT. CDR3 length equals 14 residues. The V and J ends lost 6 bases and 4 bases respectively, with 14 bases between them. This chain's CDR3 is CASSPAGRSDTQYF. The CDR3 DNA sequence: TGTGCCAGCAGCCCAGCGGGTAGGTCAGATACGCAGTATTTT.

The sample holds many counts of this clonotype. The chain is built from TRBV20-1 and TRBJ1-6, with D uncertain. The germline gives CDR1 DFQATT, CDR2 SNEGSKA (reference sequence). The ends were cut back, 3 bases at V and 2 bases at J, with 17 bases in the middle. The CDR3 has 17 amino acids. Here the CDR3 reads CSASPGLEVPYNSPLHF. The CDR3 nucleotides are TGCAGTGCTAGCCCCGGGCTTGAGGTCCCCTATAATTCACCCCTCCACTTT.

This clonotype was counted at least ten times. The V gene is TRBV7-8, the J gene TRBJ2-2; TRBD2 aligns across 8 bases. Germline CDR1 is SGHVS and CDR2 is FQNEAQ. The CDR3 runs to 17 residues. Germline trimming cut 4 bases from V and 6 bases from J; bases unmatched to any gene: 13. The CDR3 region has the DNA TGTGCCAGCAGCTCCCCAGGCGGGAGGTTCAAAGCCGGGGAGCTGTTTTTT. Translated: CASSSPGGRFKAGELFF.

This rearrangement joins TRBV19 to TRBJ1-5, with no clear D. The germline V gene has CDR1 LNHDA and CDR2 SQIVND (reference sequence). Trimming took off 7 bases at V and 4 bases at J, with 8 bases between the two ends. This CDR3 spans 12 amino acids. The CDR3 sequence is CASNFGNQPQHF. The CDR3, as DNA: TGTGCCAGTAACTTCGGGAATCAGCCCCAGCATTTT.

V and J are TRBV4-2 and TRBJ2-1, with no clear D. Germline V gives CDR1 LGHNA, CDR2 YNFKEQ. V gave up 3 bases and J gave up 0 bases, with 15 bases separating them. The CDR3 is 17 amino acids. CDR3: CASSQDPGRLSYNEQFF. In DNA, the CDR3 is TGTGCCAGCAGCCAGGACCCAGGTCGCCTCTCCTACAATGAGCAGTTCTTC.

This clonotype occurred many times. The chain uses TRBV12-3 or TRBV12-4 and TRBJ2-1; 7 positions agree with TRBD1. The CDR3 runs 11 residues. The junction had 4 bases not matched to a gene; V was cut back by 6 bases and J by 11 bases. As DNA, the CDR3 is TGTGCCAGCAGCCAGGACAGGCAGCAGTTCTTC. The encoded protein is CASSQDRQQFF.

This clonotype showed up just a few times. CDR3 bases: TGTGCCAGCAGTTACTCGACTAGCGGGAATGGGGAGACCCAGTACTTC. Its protein is CASSYSTSGNGETQYF. The chain joins TRBV6-5 to TRBJ2-5; TRBD2 aligns across 11 bases. Germline CDR1 is MNHEY and CDR2 is SVGAGI. V shed 0 bases, J shed 5 bases, and the junction held 5 bases outside the gene matches. This CDR3 is 16 amino acids long.

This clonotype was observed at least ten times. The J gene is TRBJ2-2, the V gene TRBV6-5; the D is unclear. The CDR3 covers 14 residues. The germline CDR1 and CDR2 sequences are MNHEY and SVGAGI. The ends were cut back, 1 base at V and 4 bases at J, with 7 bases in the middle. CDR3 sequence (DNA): TGTGCCAGCAGTTACTTCCGAAGCACCGGGGAGCTGTTTTTT. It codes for CASSYFRSTGELFF.

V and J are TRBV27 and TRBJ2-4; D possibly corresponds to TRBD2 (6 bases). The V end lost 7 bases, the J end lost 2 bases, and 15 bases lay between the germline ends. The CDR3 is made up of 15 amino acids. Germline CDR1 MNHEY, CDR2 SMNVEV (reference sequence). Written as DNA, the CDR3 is TGTGCCAGCAATGATAGCGGTACTTCCAAAAACATTCAGTACTTC. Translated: CASNDSGTSKNIQYF.

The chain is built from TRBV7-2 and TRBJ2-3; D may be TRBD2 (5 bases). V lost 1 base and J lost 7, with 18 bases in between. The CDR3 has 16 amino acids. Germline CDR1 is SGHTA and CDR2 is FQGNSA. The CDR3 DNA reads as TGTGCCAGCAGCTTAGAGGCGGGTCCCCACATGAATACGCAGTATTTT. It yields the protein CASSLEAGPHMNTQYF.

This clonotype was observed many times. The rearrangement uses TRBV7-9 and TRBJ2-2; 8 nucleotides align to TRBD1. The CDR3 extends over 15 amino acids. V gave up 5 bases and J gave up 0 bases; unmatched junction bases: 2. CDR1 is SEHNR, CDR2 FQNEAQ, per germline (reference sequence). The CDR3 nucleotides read TGTGCCAGCAGCAGGGACAGGACGAACACCGGGGAGCTGTTTTTT. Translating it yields CASSRDRTNTGELFF.

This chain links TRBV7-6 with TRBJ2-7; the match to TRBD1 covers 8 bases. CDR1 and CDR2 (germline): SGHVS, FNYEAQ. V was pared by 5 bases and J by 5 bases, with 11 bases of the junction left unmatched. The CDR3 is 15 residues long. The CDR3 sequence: CASSPGTGGQHEQYF. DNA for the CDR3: TGTGCCAGCAGCCCGGGGACAGGCGGACAGCACGAGCAGTACTTC.

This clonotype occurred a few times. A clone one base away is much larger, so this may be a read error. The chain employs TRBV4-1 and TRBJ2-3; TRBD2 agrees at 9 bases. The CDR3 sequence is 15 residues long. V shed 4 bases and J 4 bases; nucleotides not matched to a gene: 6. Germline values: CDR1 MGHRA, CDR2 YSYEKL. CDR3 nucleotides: TGCGCCAGCAGCCCAACTAGCGGGCCCGCAGATACGCAGTATTTT. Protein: CASSPTSGPADTQYF.

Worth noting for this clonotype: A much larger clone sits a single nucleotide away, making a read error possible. CDR3 DNA sequence: TGCGCCAGCAGCCAAGAAGCCACAGATACGCAGTATTTT. This translates into CASSQEATDTQYF. The chain uses TRBV4-1 and TRBJ2-3; unclear D gene. This CDR3 region has 13 residues. The germline V gene has CDR1 MGHRA and CDR2 YSYEKL. V was pared by 0 bases and J by 2 bases, with 3 bases between.

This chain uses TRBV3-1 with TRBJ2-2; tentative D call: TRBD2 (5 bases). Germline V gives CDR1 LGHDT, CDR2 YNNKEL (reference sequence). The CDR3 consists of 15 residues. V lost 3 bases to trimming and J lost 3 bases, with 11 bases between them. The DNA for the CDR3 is TGTGCCAGCAGCCATGGTACTAGATACACCGGGGAGCTGTTTTTT. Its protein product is CASSHGTRYTGELFF.

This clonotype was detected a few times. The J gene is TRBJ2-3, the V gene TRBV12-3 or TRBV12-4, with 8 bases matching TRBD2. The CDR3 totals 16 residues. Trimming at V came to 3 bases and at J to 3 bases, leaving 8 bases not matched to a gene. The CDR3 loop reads CASSLGGAGETDTQYF. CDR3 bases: TGTGCCAGCAGTTTGGGCGGAGCGGGGGAGACAGATACGCAGTATTTT.

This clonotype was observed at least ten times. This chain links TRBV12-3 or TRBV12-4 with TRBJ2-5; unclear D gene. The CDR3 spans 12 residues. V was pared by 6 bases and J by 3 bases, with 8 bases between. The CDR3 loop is CASRYEKETQYF. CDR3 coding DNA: TGTGCCAGCAGATATGAGAAAGAGACCCAGTACTTC.

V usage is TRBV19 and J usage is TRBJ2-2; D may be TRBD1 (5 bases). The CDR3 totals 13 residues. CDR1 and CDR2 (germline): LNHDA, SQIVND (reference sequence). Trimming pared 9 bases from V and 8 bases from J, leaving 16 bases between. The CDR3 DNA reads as TGTGCCAGCGCGCAAGGGGATCCAGGGGAGCTGTTTTTT. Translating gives CASAQGDPGELFF.